The sequence of this T cell receptor (beta chain) was determined in a study of cytomegalovirus exposure and HLA in healthy donors. Study-level findings and limits: The listing of approximately 160 TCR beta chains classed them as cytomegalovirus-associated.

A word on this clone: Its antigen is currently unknown.

The PCR was carried out with 60 Vbeta primers and 13 Jbeta primers. Assay used: immunoSEQ multiplex PCR; TCRdb lists only in-frame clones, some missing. The top ten clones hold approximately 3% of a sample with some 110,000 clones, around three quarters of them seen once. Germline V gives CDR1 LNHDA, CDR2 SQIVND (reference sequence). Trimming removed 3 bases from V and 4 bases from J; junction bases left unmatched: 3. This CDR3 comprises 14 residues. The V and J genes are TRBV19 and TRBJ2-7; 10 positions agree with TRBD2. The TCR comes from a woman younger than 35 in good health and CMV-seropositive. The sample comprised PBMCs. CDR3 amino acids: CASSILAGEYEQYF. CDR3 nucleotide sequence: TGTGCCAGTAGTATCCTAGCGGGAGAATACGAGCAGTACTTC.